This T cell receptor beta chain stems from a study of cytomegalovirus exposure and HLA in healthy donors. This clone was recorded once. The antigen is unknown. Germline V CDR1 and CDR2: SGHVS, FNYEAQ. CDR3 length equals 15 residues. V was pared by 4 bases and J by 4 bases, with 6 bases of the junction left unmatched. At collection, donors were nominally healthy, but unrecorded immune exposures were probable. Points from the study as a whole: Among TCR beta chains, those listed as cytomegalovirus-associated numbered fewer than 200. In a later analysis, HLA-C alleles had the fewest associated TCRs, DRB1 alleles the most.

Vbeta (60) and Jbeta (13) primers were used in the PCR. Profiling relied on immunoSEQ multiplex PCR, and the TCRdb table lists in-frame clones only, not all of them. This table holds approximately 170,000 clones, under 80% found once. The chain combines TRBV7-6 with TRBJ1-3, with 8 bases identical to TRBD1. The origin of this receptor is a female donor in good health and CMV-seronegative. What was sequenced was PBMCs. CDR3 protein: CASSSPTGDGNTIYF. CDR3 coding DNA: TGTGCCAGCAGCTCCCCGACAGGGGACGGAAACACCATATATTTT. Supplemented by reference TRBV7-6 and TRBJ1-3, the full variable domain reads GAGVSQSPRYKVTKRGQDVALRCDPISGHVSLYWYRQALGQGPEFLTYFNYEAQQDKSGLPNDRFSAERPEGSISTLTIQRTEQRDSAMYRCASSSPTGDGNTIYFGEGSWLTVV.